This record looks at one TCR beta chain sequence and its context. Its antigen remains undetermined. The record has no base qualities; no much larger clone is one base away. Participants in the prospective study were aged roughly 18 to 100 years, lived in over 20 United States geographic areas, and enrolled through a virtual design. In the prospective study, cohorts were assigned on the basis of participant-reported clinical history obtained from a screening survey and a study questionnaire. Recovered participants in ImmuneRACE Cohort 3 were defined by two consecutive negative NP/OP PCR tests, clearance by a healthcare professional, or resolution of symptoms. In the prospective study, mobile phlebotomists collected whole blood, serum and a nasopharyngeal or oropharyngeal swab from each participant. Over a roughly 2-month period, participants in the prospective study had the option of providing additional blood draws and questionnaires. Prospective study blood samples were shipped either frozen or at room temperature before DNA extraction.

The CDR3 covers 16 residues, taking in both the cysteine and the phenylalanine. The kept DNA is CDR3 alone, 48 bases in frame from the first base. CDR1 SGHTS and CDR2 YDEGEE are derived from the germline V gene. V and J are truncated by 1 base and 0 bases respectively, leaving an intervening sequence of 11 bases. These data come from a study of blood T cell repertoires in COVID-19 (dated by TCRdb to 2019 to 2021). About the full investigation: Samples from collaborators originated in the United States, Italy and Spain and spanned both the acute and convalescent phases of COVID-19. The prospective study material was composed of cDNA or gDNA derived from T cells, B-cell-depleted T cells, or PBMCs. The dataset comprised deeply sampled blood TCRbeta repertoires from subjects exposed to, actively infected with, or recovered from COVID-19. The repertoires were made available in a free public database intended to serve as a resource for research on the immune response to SARS-CoV-2. Samples came from the ongoing ImmuneRACE study (first 160 participants) plus 1,254 subjects from 6 global collaborators. Sample metadata almost always included a de-identified subject ID, COVID-19 status, age in years and sex. Where HLA class I and class II types were available, the types were taken from metadata supplied by the sample provider, not from assay-based typing. What the study reported, not specific to this receptor: Clinical and demographic metadata were provided uncurated, with the amount varying by source and participant.

The immunoSEQ Assay, a bias-controlled multiplex PCR, was used to amplify TCRbeta CDR3 regions from genomic DNA. Regarding the original processing steps: The number of nucleated cells in each sample was estimated by amplification of reference gene primers within the assay. Sequence reads were collapsed and filtered to measure the absolute abundance of every unique TCRbeta CDR3 rearrangement. For each sample, productive Simpson clonality was calculated as the square root of Simpson's diversity index over productive rearrangements. The immuneACCESS repertoire file appears here via TCRdb, limited to in-frame rearrangements. These files lack a portion of the clones; in checked studies, under half of the deficit traces to unresolved V genes, and the cause of the others is not known. The V and J calls and the clone size are those of that table, but D and trimming were determined from the DNA. In this sample the table shows about 410,000 clones, about nine tenths of which occur a single time. The ten biggest clones cover about 0.63% of the sample.

The clonotype originates from a young man who had recovered from COVID-19. The specimen was PBMCs or T cells enriched from blood (not recorded which). This receptor chain uses TRBV5-8 and TRBJ1-5; the D segment could be TRBD1, given 5 matching bases. CDR3 reads: CASSLWGRSSNQPQHF. The DNA sequence is as follows: TGTGCCAGCAGCTTGTGGGGCCGCTCTAGCAATCAGCCCCAGCATTTT.